These 17 T cell receptor beta chains came from one sample sequenced in a study of control samples from healthy donors and cancer patients. The method was immunoSEQ multiplex PCR; TCRdb's version includes in-frame clones alone and lacks a portion of them. The sample contains roughly 200,000 clones, around 90% of which appear only once. The sequencing sample was made of blood. The receptor set was obtained from a man younger than 45 in good health.

This clone was counted a few times. The rearrangement joins TRBV7-9 to TRBJ1-1; the match to TRBD1 covers 9 bases. CDR3 size: 14 residues. In germline, CDR1 is SEHNR, CDR2 FQNEAQ (reference sequence). The trim removed 5 bases at V and 1 base at J, leaving 2 bases unmatched. The CDR3 DNA reads as TGTGCCAGCAGCCCGGGACAGGGGAACACTGAAGCTTTCTTT. Its protein is CASSPGQGNTEAFF.

The genes are TRBV6-5 and TRBJ2-3, with no clear D. CDR1 and CDR2 (germline): MNHEY, SVGAGI. V dropped 0 bases and J dropped 2 bases, with 9 bases sitting between them. This CDR3 contains 15 residues. The CDR3: CASSYSKPDTDTQYF. The CDR3 bases are TGTGCCAGCAGTTACTCGAAGCCGGACACAGATACGCAGTATTTT.

In DNA, the CDR3 is TGTGCCAGCTCACCAGGACCGGGGGCGATAAATGAAAAACTGTTTTTT. Residues: CASSPGPGAINEKLFF. The genes are TRBV18 and TRBJ1-4; perhaps TRBD1 as D (6 bases). Trimming cost V 2 bases and J 5 bases, with 15 bases left between them. Germline V lookup: CDR1 KGHSH, CDR2 LQKENI. The CDR3 extends over 16 amino acids. Using reference TRBV18 and TRBJ1-4 for the parts outside the CDR3, the full variable domain is NAGVMQNPRHLVRRRGQEARLRCSPMKGHSHVYWYRQLPEEGLKFMVYLQKENIIDESGMPKERFSAEFPKEGPSILRIQQVVRGDSAAYFCASSPGPGAINEKLFFGSGTQLSVL.

The rearrangement joins TRBV18 to TRBJ2-1; 7 nucleotides match TRBD2. The CDR3 length is 14 residues. Germline assignment: CDR1 KGHSH and CDR2 LQKENI. V lost 2 bases, J lost 7 bases, and 5 bases stayed unmatched. The CDR3 sequence is CASSPRDGRNEQFF. The CDR3, as DNA: TGTGCCAGCTCACCAAGGGACGGGAGGAATGAGCAGTTCTTC. Supplemented by reference TRBV18 and TRBJ2-1, the full variable domain reads NAGVMQNPRHLVRRRGQEARLRCSPMKGHSHVYWYRQLPEEGLKFMVYLQKENIIDESGMPKERFSAEFPKEGPSILRIQQVVRGDSAAYFCASSPRDGRNEQFFGPGTRLTVL.

The chain couples TRBV6-1 to TRBJ1-3; D not certain. CDR1 and CDR2 (germline): MNHNS, SASEGT. The CDR3 has 16 amino acids. V lost 0 bases and J 1 base, leaving 10 bases between the germline ends. The CDR3 DNA is TGTGCCAGCAGTGAAGCCGCGCATTATTCTGGAAACACCATATATTTT. It codes for CASSEAAHYSGNTIYF.

The V call is TRBV5-1, the J call TRBJ1-6; D is possibly TRBD1 (6 bases). V lost 0 bases and J lost 1, with 8 bases in between. Germline assignment: CDR1 SGHRS and CDR2 YFSETQ. The CDR3 has 16 residues. CDR3 region: CASSLEGVSYNSPLHF. In DNA, the CDR3 is TGCGCCAGCAGCTTGGAGGGGGTATCCTATAATTCACCCCTCCACTTT.

Remarks on this clone: Other DNA sequences in this sample translate to the same CDR3. The V gene is TRBV11-2, the J gene TRBJ2-5, with 7 positions matching TRBD2. CDR1 and CDR2 (germline): SGHAT, FQNNGV. Trimming cost V 5 bases and J 3 bases; bases outside gene matches: 3. The CDR3 runs to 13 residues. CDR3 protein: CASSPGGEETQYF. CDR3 sequence (DNA): TGTGCCAGCAGCCCGGGAGGAGAAGAGACCCAGTACTTC. The variable domain in full, completed from reference TRBV11-2 and TRBJ2-5, reads EAGVAQSPRYKIIEKRQSVAFWCNPISGHATLYWYQQILGQGPKLLIQFQNNGVVDDSQLPKDRFSAERLKGVDSTLKIQPAKLEDSAVYLCASSPGGEETQYFGPGTRLLVL.

This sequence joins TRBV6-1 and TRBJ1-6, with D hard to call. Between the trimmed V and J ends, which lost 2 bases and 7 bases, there was a span of 6 bases. Germline V gene data show CDR1 as MNHNS and CDR2 as SASEGT. The CDR3 sequence is 13 residues long. The CDR3 loop is CASSETPNSPLHF. The CDR3, as DNA: TGTGCCAGCAGTGAAACACCGAATTCACCCCTCCACTTT.

The chain joins TRBV2 to TRBJ2-7; TRBD1 might be the D (6 bases). The germline V gene has CDR1 SNHLY and CDR2 FYNNEI. V shed 6 bases and J shed 3 bases, with 15 bases lying between them. The CDR3 is 14 residues long. The CDR3 DNA is TGTGCCAGCAGGGACACGGGACACCACTACGAGCAGTACTTC. As protein: CASRDTGHHYEQYF. Based on the CDR3 plus reference TRBV2 and TRBJ2-7, the full variable domain is EPEVTQTPSHQVTQMGQEVILRCVPISNHLYFYWYRQILGQKVEFLVSFYNNEISEKSEIFDDQFSVERPDGSNFTLKIRSTKLEDSAMYFCASRDTGHHYEQYFGPGTRLTVT.

This chain's CDR3 is CASRLGVLSYEQYF. For the CDR3, the DNA is TGTGCCAGCAGGTTAGGGGTATTGTCCTACGAGCAGTACTTC. The gene calls are TRBV6-6 and TRBJ2-7, with a tentative D call TRBD1 (5 bases). Trimming shortened V by 6 bases and J by 1 base, and 13 bases separated the two germline ends. CDR3 length: 14 residues. Germline CDR1 and CDR2: MNHNY and SVGAGI (reference sequence).

The V call is TRBV7-9, the J call TRBJ1-2; D not resolved. Germline V gives CDR1 SEHNR, CDR2 FQNEAQ (reference sequence). V dropped 1 base and J dropped 3 bases, with 6 bases sitting between them. The CDR3 covers 13 residues. CDR3 sequence (DNA): TGTGCCAGCAGCTTAGTCGGGGACTATGGCTACACCTTC. Translated: CASSLVGDYGYTF.

J is TRBJ1-5 and V is TRBV5-5; 7 nucleotides align to TRBD1. This CDR3 is built from 17 residues. Germline V gives CDR1 SGHKS, CDR2 YYEKEE (reference sequence). With V trimmed by 0 bases and J by 6 bases, 12 bases remained unmatched. CDR3 sequence (DNA): TGTGCCAGCAGCTTGGGTAGGATCCTCGGGGACAGTCAGCCCCAGCATTTT. It codes for CASSLGRILGDSQPQHF.

The chain uses TRBV5-1 and TRBJ2-1; 9 bases match TRBD1. V was clipped by 4 bases and J by 8 bases; unmatched bases: 10. Germline V CDR1 and CDR2: SGHRS, YFSETQ. The length of the CDR3 is 15 residues. The CDR3 spells CASSTTGQGLDEQFF. In DNA form, the CDR3 reads TGCGCCAGCAGCACCACGGGACAGGGATTGGATGAGCAGTTCTTC.

This clone showed up just a few times. The V gene is TRBV5-5, the J gene TRBJ2-7, with a tentative D call TRBD2 (5 bases). The germline V gene has CDR1 SGHKS and CDR2 YYEKEE (reference sequence). This CDR3 spans 13 amino acids. Deletions cut 4 bases from V and 2 bases from J, with 10 bases between. The CDR3 reads CASSGSSTYEQYF. CDR3 in DNA: TGTGCCAGCAGCGGGAGCAGTACCTACGAGCAGTACTTC.

DNA of the CDR3: TGTGCCAGCAGCTTAGACGGAGCGGGGGTTGGCGGGGAGCTGTTTTTT. Protein: CASSLDGAGVGGELFF. The chain combines TRBV7-2 with TRBJ2-2; 8 bases are a match to TRBD2. Germline V CDR1 and CDR2: SGHTA, FQGNSA. The CDR3 is 16 amino acids. V trimming: 1 base; J trimming: 7 bases; junction bases outside the gene matches: 8.

The DNA for the CDR3 is TGTGCCATCAGTGGGACAGGGCTGAACACTGAAGCTTTCTTT. This gives the protein CAISGTGLNTEAFF. The chain couples TRBV10-3 to TRBJ1-1, with TRBD1 matching 8 bases. This CDR3 region has 14 residues. V shed 4 bases and J 0 bases; nucleotides not matched to a gene: 1. Germline V CDR1 and CDR2: ENHRY, SYGVKD.

The chain joins TRBV12-5 to TRBJ1-1, with a weak D call TRBD1 (5 bases). V was trimmed by 2 bases and J by 12 bases, leaving 16 bases between them. The CDR3 is 13 amino acids. Germline assignment: CDR1 LGHNT and CDR2 FRNRAP. The CDR3 bases are TGTGCTAGTGGTTTGACGGGGCCGTCGGTAACTTTCTTT. This sequence encodes CASGLTGPSVTFF.